This T cell receptor beta chain was sequenced for a study of T-cell reconstitution after alpha-beta-depleted transplantation in children (dated by TCRdb to the mid-2010s). About the study as a whole: Using TCR repertoire profiling, the study followed T-cell immune reconstitution in a quantitative way in children after TCRalphabeta/CD19-depleted allogeneic hematopoietic cell transplantation.

This clonotype was seen a few times. Its target antigen remains unknown. Base qualities are not recorded, but no much larger clone differs from it by a single base. Library preparation was by PCR. The sequencer listed for this sample is Illumina HiSeq 2500. Molecular barcoding was employed in the preparation of TCR libraries, with unique molecular identifiers being used to normalize TCRbeta repertoire quantification. Through fastp at Q25 and MiXCR, TCRdb rebuilt clones from the public reads, retaining in-frame beta chains. CDR3 protein sequences are deduplicated, and each keeps its most common genes and DNA. For this sample there are 300,000 to 400,000 distinct CDR3 sequences; 10% to 15% appear just once. The biggest ten clones account for around 4.5% of the sample. V is shortened by 6 bases, J by 5 bases, and the region joining them spans 19 bases. CDR1 DFQATT and CDR2 SNEGSKA are derived from the germline V gene (reference sequence). Spanning cysteine to phenylalanine, the CDR3 consists of 14 amino acids. The kept DNA is CDR3 alone, 42 bases in frame from the first base.

This chain is built from TRBV20-1 and TRBJ1-1; no D gene is confidently identified. The sample in question was PBMCs, obtained from the stem cell graft. The sequence was obtained from a human donor who donated a stem cell graft to a child with Fanconi anemia. The CDR3 loop reads CSARQDGKRTEAFF. DNA sequence: TGCAGTGCCCGTCAGGACGGAAAAAGGACTGAAGCTTTCTTT.